The rows below give T cell receptor beta chains drawn from one sample of a study of T cells in Graves' hyperthyroidism and ophthalmopathy. MiXCR, run by TCRdb on the multiplex PCR reads, gives a single entry per CDR3 protein. The sample lists about 520,000 distinct CDR3 sequences; roughly 25% were seen once. The sequencing input was blood. These receptors were collected from a woman under 40 with Graves' ophthalmopathy. Each CDR3 is given with its conserved first and last residue. D genes are given only for firm matches. Only some rows state a clone size, as once, few, many or a class for expanded clones.

TRBJ2-2	NA	TRBV6-2/TRBV6-3	NA	19	CASTSIFGRRATNTGELFF	TGTGCCAGCACCTCTATCTTTGGGCGGCGGGCTACGAACACCGGGGAGCTGTTTTTT
TRBJ1-1	NA	TRBV19	many	15	CASSSDGTSLTEAFF	TGTGCCAGTAGTTCGGACGGAACTTCGCTCACTGAAGCTTTCTTT
TRBJ2-5	TRBD2	TRBV28	many	15	CASSYTGGLQETQYF	TGTGCCAGCAGTTATACGGGGGGGCTCCAAGAGACCCAGTACTTC
TRBJ2-2	NA	TRBV24-1	NA	13	CATRKFDLGELFF	TGTGCCACCAGGAAGTTCGACCTCGGGGAGCTGTTTTTT
TRBJ2-7	TRBD1	TRBV25-1	few	20	CASSSRTGGTAGGHVYEQYF	TGTGCCAGCAGCTCCCGGACAGGGGGCACAGCGGGAGGCCACGTCTACGAGCAGTACTTC
TRBJ2-7	TRBD1	TRBV5-1	many	14	CASRSEQGADEQYF	TGCGCCAGCAGATCCGAACAGGGGGCCGACGAGCAGTACTTC
TRBJ1-2	NA	TRBV2	NA	18	CASSGHRPHSLPNYGYTF	TGTGCCAGCAGTGGACATCGGCCCCACTCCCTCCCTAACTATGGCTACACCTTC
TRBJ2-7	TRBD1	TRBV12-3/TRBV12-4	NA	13	CASSPTDRGEQYF	TGTGCCAGCAGTCCCACGGACAGGGGCGAGCAGTACTTC
TRBJ2-5	TRBD1	TRBV12-3/TRBV12-4	many	14	CASSRQGAQETQYF	TGTGCCAGCAGCAGACAGGGGGCTCAAGAGACCCAGTACTTC
TRBJ1-1	NA	TRBV14	many	12	CASSSLGWEAFF	TGTGCCAGCAGCTCGTTAGGGTGGGAAGCTTTCTTT
TRBJ2-4	TRBD2	TRBV6-1	many	15	CASSEREGGQNIQYF	TGTGCCAGCAGTGAAAGGGAGGGTGGTCAAAACATTCAGTACTTC
TRBJ1-2	NA	TRBV20-1	many	12	CSARVLNYGYTF	TGCAGTGCTAGAGTCCTCAACTATGGCTACACCTTC
TRBJ2-7	NA	TRBV6-5	many	13	CASSRPVTYEQYF	TGTGCCAGCAGTCGGCCTGTTACCTACGAGCAGTACTTC
TRBJ2-7	TRBD1	TRBV6-1	many	17	CASSEPDRGALYYEQYF	TGTGCCAGCAGTGAGCCCGACAGGGGCGCGCTGTACTACGAGCAGTACTTC
TRBJ2-5	NA	TRBV9	few	14	CASSVSQPRETQYF	TGTGCCAGCAGCGTAAGCCAGCCACGAGAGACCCAGTACTTC
TRBJ1-1	NA	TRBV20-1	NA	12	CSAQPATPEAFF	TGCAGTGCCCAGCCGGCGACCCCTGAAGCTTTCTTT
TRBJ1-1	NA	TRBV29-1	NA	15	CSVNRKLDLNTEAFF	TGCAGCGTAAACCGGAAGTTGGATCTGAACACTGAAGCTTTCTTT
TRBJ1-2	NA	TRBV6-1	NA	17	CASSANRRRGRPNGYTF	TGTGCCAGCAGCGCCAATAGGCGGAGAGGTCGGCCAAATGGCTACACCTTC